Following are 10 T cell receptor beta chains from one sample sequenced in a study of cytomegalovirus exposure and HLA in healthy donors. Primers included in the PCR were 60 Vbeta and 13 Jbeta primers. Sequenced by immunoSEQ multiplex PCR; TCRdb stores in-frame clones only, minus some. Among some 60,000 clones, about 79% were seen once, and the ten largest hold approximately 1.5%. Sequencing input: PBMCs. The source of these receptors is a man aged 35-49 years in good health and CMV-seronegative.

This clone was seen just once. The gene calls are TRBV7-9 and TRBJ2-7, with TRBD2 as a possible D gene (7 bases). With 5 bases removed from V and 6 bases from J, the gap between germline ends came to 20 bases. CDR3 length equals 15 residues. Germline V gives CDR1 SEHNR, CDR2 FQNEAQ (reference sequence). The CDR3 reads CASSKGGASFVEQYV. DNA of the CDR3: TGTGCCAGCAGCAAGGGGGGGGCTAGCTTCGTCGAGCAGTACGTC.

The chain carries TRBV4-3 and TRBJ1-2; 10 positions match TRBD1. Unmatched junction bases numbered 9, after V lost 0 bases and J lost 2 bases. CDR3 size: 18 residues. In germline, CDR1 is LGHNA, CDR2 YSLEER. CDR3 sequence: CASSQEGLSTGGNYGYTF. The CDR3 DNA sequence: TGCGCCAGCAGCCAAGAGGGTCTATCGACAGGGGGCAACTATGGCTACACCTTC.

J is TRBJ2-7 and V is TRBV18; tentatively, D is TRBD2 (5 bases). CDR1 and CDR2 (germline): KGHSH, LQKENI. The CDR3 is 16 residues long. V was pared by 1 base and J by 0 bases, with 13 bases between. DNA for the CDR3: TGTGCCAGCTCACCACTAGGAGGTCTAAACTCCTACGAGCAGTACTTC. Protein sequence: CASSPLGGLNSYEQYF.

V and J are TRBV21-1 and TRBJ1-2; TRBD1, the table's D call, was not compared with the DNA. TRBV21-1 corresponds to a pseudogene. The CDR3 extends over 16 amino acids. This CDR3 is CASSKEDREVFYGYTF. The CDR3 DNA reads TGTGCCAGCAGCAAAGAAGACAGGGAGGTTTTCTATGGCTACACCTTC.

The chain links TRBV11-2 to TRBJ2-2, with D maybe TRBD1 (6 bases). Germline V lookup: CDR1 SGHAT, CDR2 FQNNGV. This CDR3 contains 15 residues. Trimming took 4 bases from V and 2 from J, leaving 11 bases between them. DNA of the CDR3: TGTGCCAGCAGCTCAGGACAGAGTAACACCGGGGAGCTGTTTTTT. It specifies CASSSGQSNTGELFF.

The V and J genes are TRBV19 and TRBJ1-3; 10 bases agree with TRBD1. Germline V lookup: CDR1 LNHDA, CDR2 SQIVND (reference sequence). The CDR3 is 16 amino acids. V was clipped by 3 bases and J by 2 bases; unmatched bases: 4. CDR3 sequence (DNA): TGTGCCAGTAGTATTAGTGGACAGGGGGCTGGAAACACCATATATTTT. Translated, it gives CASSISGQGAGNTIYF.

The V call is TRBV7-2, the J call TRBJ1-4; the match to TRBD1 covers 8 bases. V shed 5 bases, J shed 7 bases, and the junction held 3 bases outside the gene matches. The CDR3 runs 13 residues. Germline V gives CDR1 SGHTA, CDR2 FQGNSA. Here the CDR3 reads CASSRDRLEKLFF. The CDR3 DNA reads TGTGCCAGCAGCAGGGACAGGCTTGAAAAACTGTTTTTT.

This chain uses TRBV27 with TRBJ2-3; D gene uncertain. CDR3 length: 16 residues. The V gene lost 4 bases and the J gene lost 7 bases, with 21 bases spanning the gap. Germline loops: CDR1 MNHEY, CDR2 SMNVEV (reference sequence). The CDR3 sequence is CASSSVIDKLENTQYF. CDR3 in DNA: TGTGCCAGCAGTTCTGTTATTGACAAGCTTGAGAATACGCAGTATTTT.

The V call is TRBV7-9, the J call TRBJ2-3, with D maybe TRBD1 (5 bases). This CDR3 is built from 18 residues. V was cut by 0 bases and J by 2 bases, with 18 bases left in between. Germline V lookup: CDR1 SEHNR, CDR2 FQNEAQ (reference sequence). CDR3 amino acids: CASSLAVGAGYDTDTQYF. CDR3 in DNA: TGTGCCAGCAGCTTAGCAGTAGGGGCAGGATACGACACAGATACGCAGTATTTT.

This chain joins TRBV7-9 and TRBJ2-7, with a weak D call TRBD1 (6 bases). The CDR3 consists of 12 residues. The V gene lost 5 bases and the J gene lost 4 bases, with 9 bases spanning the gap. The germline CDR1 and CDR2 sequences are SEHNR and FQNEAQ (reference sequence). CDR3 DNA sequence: TGTGCCAGCAGCGGGGGCGAGTACGAGCAGTACGTC. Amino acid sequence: CASSGGEYEQYV.